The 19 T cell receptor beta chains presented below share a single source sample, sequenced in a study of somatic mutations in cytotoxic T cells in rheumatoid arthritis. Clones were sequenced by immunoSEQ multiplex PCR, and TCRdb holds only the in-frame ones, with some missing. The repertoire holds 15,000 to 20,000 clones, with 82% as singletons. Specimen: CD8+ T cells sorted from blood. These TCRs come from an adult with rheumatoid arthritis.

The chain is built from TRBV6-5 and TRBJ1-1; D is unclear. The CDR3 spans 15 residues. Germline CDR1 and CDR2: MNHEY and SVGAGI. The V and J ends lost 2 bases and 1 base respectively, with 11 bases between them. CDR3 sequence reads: CASSYDSLGNTEAFF. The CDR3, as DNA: TGTGCCAGCAGTTACGATAGTCTGGGGAACACTGAAGCTTTCTTT.

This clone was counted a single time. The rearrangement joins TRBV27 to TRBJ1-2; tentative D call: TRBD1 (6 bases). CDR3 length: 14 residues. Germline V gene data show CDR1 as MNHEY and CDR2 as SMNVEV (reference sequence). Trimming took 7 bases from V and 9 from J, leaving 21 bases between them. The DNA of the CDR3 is TGTGCCAGCACCCCATCAACAGGGACGATCCGCTACACCTTC. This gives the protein CASTPSTGTIRYTF.

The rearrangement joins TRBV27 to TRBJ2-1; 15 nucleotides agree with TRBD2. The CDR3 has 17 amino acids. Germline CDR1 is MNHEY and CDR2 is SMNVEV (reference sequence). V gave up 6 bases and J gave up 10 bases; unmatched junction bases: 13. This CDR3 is CASRGTSGRNGWWEQFF. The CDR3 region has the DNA TGTGCCAGCAGGGGGACTAGCGGGAGGAACGGTTGGTGGGAGCAGTTCTTC.

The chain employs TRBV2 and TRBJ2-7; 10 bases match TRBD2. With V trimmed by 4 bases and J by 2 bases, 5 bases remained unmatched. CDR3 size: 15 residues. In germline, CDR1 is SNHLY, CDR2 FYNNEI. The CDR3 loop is CASSVKREGPYEQYF. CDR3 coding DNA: TGTGCCAGCAGTGTTAAGCGGGAGGGCCCCTACGAGCAGTACTTC.

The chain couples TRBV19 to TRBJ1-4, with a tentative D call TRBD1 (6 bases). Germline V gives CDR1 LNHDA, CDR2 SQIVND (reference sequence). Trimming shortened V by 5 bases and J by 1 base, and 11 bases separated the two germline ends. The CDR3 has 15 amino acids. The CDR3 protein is CASSSTGRTNEKLFF. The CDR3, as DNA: TGTGCCAGTAGTTCGACAGGTCGAACTAATGAAAAACTGTTTTTT.

The CDR3: CAISRYGTLSSYEQYF. Here the CDR3 DNA reads TGTGCCATCAGCCGCTATGGGACATTGAGCTCCTACGAGCAGTACTTC. The V call is TRBV10-3, the J call TRBJ2-7; a weak D match, TRBD1 (6 bases). Germline-derived CDR1 and CDR2 are ENHRY and SYGVKD. The CDR3 length is 16 residues. The ends were cut back, 6 bases at V and 0 bases at J, with 18 bases in the middle.

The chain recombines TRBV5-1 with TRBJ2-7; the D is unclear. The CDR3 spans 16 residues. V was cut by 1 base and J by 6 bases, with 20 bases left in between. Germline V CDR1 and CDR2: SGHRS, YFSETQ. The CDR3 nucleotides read TGCGCCAGCAGCTTGCGAGGAGAGCGCTCGCCTTCCGAGCAGTACTTC. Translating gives CASSLRGERSPSEQYF. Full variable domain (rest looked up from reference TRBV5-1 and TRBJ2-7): KAGVTQTPRYLIKTRGQQVTLSCSPISGHRSVSWYQQTPGQGLQFLFEYFSETQRNKGNFPGRFSGRQFSNSRSEMNVSTLELGDSALYLCASSLRGERSPSEQYFGPGTRLTVT.

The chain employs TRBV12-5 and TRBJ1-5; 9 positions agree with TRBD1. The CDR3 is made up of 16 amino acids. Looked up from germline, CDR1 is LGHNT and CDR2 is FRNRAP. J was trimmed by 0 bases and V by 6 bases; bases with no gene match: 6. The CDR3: CASGTGTGNSNQPQHF. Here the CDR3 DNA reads TGTGCTAGTGGGACCGGGACAGGGAATAGCAATCAGCCCCAGCATTTT.

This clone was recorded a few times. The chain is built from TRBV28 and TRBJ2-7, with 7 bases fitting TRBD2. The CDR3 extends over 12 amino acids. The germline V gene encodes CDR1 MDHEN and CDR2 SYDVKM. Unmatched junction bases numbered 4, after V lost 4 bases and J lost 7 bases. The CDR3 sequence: CASSSTSSEQYF. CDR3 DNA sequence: TGTGCCAGCAGTTCGACTAGCTCAGAGCAGTACTTC.

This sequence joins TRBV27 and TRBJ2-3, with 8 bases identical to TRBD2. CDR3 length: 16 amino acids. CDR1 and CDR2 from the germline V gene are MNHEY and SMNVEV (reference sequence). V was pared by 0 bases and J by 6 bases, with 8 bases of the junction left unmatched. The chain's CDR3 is CASSLSLAGAVDTQYF. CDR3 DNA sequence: TGTGCCAGCAGTTTATCCCTAGCGGGTGCTGTTGATACGCAGTATTTT.

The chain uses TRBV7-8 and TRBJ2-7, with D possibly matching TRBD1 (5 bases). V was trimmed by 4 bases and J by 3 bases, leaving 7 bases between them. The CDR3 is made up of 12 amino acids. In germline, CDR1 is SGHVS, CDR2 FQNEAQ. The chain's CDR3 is CASSWGDYEQYF. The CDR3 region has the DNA TGTGCCAGCAGCTGGGGCGACTACGAGCAGTACTTC. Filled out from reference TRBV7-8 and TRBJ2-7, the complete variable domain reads GAGVSQSPRYKVAKRGQDVALRCDPISGHVSLFWYQQALGQGPEFLTYFQNEAQLDKSGLPSDRFFAERPEGSVSTLKIQRTQQEDSAVYLCASSWGDYEQYFGPGTRLTVT.

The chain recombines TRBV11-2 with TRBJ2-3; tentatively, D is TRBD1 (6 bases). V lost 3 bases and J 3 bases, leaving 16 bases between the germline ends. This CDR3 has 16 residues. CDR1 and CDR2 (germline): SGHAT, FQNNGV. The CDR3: CASSFRGERATDTQYF. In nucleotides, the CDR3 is TGTGCCAGCAGCTTCAGGGGAGAAAGGGCAACAGATACGCAGTATTTT.

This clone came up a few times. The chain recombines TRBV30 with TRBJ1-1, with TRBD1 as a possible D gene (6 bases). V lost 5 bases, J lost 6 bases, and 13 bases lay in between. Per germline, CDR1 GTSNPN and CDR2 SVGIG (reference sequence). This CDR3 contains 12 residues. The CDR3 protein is CAWGGGGPEAFF. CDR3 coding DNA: TGTGCCTGGGGCGGAGGGGGGCCTGAAGCTTTCTTT.

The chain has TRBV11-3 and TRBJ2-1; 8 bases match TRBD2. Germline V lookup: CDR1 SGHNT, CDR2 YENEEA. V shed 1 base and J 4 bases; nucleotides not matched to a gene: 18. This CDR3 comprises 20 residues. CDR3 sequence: CASSLGTPTSERGSYNEQFF. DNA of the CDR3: TGTGCCAGCAGCTTAGGAACCCCGACTAGCGAGAGAGGATCGTACAATGAGCAGTTCTTC.

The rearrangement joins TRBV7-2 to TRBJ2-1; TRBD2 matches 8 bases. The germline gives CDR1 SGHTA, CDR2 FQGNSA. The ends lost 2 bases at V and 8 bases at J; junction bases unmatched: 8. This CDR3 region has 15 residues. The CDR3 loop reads CASSLSGLVSYEQFF. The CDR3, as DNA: TGTGCCAGCAGCTTATCGGGACTAGTATCATATGAGCAGTTCTTC.

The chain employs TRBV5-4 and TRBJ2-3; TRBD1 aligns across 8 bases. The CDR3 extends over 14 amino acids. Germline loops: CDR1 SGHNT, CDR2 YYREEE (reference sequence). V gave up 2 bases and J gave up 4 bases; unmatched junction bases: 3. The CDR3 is CASSFGQGADTQYF. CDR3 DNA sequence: TGTGCCAGCAGCTTCGGACAGGGCGCAGATACGCAGTATTTT.

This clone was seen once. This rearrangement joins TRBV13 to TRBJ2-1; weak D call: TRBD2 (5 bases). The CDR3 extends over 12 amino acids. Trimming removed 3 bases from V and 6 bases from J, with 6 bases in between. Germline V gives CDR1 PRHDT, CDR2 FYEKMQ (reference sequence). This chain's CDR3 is CASSFGGNEQFF. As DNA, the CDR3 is TGTGCCAGCAGCTTTGGAGGCAATGAGCAGTTCTTC.

The CDR3 nucleotides are TGTGCCAGTACCACAGACAGGGGGCGAAGCACTGAAGCTTTCTTT. Its translation is CASTTDRGRSTEAFF. The chain combines TRBV19 with TRBJ1-1, with 10 bases fitting TRBD1. Germline CDR1 reads LNHDA; CDR2 reads SQIVND (reference sequence). After removal of 7 bases from V and 4 bases from J, the junction contained 9 bases not matched to a gene. The length of the CDR3 is 15 residues.

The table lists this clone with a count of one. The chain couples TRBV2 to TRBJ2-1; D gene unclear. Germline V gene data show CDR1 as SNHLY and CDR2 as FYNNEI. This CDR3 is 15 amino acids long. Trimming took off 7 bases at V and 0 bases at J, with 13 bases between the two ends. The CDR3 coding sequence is TGTGCCAGCACTAATAACCCCTTCTCCTACAATGAGCAGTTCTTC. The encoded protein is CASTNNPFSYNEQFF.